This T cell receptor beta chain was sequenced during a study of blood T cell repertoires in COVID-19. V was clipped by 5 bases and J by 1 base; unmatched bases: 8. The germline gives CDR1 MNHNY, CDR2 SVGAGI (reference sequence). CDR3 size: 18 residues. Living in about two dozen US areas, the participants were between roughly 18 and 89 years of age. Clinical history reported by participants formed the basis on which cohorts were assigned. Individuals in the exposed group had encountered a COVID-19 case within 2 weeks preceding study entry. Under the authors' procedure: Estimates of nucleated cell counts were drawn from the amplification of reference gene primers. The repertoire was sequenced with immunoSEQ multiplex PCR; TCRdb's copy has only in-frame clones and lacks some. V, J and clone size derive from that table, while D and trimming were established from the DNA sequence. This sample has around 250,000 clones, with 80% to 90% found just once.

The receptor comes from a woman in her thirties or forties who had been exposed to COVID-19. The chain combines TRBV6-6 with TRBJ2-4, with TRBD2 matching over 13 bases. Sample: PBMCs or T cells enriched from blood (not recorded which). This chain's CDR3 is CASSPGTSGNAAKNIQYF. For the CDR3, the DNA is TGTGCCAGCAGTCCAGGGACTAGCGGGAATGCGGCCAAAAACATTCAGTACTTC.